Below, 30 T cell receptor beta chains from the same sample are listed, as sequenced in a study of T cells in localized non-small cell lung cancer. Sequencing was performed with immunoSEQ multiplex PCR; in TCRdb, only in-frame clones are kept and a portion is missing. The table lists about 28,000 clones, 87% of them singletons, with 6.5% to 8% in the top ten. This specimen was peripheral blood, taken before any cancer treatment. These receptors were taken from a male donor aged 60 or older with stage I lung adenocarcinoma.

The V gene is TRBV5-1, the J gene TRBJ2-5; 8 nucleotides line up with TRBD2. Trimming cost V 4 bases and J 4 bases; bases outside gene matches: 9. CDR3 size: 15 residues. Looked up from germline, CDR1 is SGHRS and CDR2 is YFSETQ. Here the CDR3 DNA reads TGCGCCAGCAGCCCATTAGCGGGGCCGGGAGAGACCCAGTACTTC. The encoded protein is CASSPLAGPGETQYF.

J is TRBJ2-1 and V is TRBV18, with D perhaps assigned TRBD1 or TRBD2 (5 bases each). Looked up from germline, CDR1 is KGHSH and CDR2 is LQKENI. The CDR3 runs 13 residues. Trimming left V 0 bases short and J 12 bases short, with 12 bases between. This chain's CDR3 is CASSPPSSGLQFF. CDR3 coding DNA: TGTGCCAGCTCACCACCGTCTTCGGGGCTGCAGTTCTTC.

The CDR3 loop reads CASSSGQYHNSPLHF. The CDR3 DNA is TGTGCCAGCAGCTCTGGACAGTACCATAATTCACCCCTCCACTTT. J is TRBJ1-6 and V is TRBV6-6; tentatively, D is TRBD1 (6 bases). V was pared by 6 bases and J by 5 bases, with 14 bases between. This CDR3 contains 15 residues. The germline gives CDR1 MNHNY, CDR2 SVGAGI (reference sequence).

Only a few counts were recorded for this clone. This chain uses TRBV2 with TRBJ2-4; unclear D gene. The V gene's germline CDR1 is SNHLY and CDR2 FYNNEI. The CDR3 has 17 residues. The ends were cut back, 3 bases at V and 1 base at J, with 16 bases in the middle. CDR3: CASSEGLDRLAKNIQYF. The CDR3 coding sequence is TGTGCCAGCAGTGAGGGTCTGGACCGGTTGGCCAAAAACATTCAGTACTTC.

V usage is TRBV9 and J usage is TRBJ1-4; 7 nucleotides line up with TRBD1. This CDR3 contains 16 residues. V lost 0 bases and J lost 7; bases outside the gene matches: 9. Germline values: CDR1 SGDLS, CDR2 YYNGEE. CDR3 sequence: CASSVDPQGSGEKLFF. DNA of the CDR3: TGTGCCAGCAGCGTAGATCCACAGGGGAGCGGTGAAAAACTGTTTTTT.

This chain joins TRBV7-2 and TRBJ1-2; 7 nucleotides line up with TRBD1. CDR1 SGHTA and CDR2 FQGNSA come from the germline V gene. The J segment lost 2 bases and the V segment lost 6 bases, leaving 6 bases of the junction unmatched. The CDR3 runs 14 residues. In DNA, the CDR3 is TGTGCCAGCAGTGGTCCAGGGGGGAACTATGGCTACACCTTC. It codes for CASSGPGGNYGYTF.

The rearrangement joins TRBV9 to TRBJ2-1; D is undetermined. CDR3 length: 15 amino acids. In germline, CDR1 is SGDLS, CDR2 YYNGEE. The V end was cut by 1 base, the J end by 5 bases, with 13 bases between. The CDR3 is CASSVRADMDNEQFF. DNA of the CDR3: TGTGCCAGCAGCGTAAGGGCAGATATGGACAATGAGCAGTTCTTC.

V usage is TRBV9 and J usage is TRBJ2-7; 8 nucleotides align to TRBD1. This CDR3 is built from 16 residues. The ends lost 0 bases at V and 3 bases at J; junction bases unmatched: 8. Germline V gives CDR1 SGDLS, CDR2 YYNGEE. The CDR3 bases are TGTGCCAGCAGCGTAGCCCCGACAGGGGTAGGCTACGAGCAGTACTTC. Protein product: CASSVAPTGVGYEQYF.

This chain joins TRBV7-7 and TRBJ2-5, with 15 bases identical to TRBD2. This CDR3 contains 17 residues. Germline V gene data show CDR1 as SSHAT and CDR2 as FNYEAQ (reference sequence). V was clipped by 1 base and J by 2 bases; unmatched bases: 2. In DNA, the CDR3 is TGTGCCAGCAGCTTAGGAGGACTAGCGGGGGGGCAAGAGACCCAGTACTTC. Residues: CASSLGGLAGGQETQYF.

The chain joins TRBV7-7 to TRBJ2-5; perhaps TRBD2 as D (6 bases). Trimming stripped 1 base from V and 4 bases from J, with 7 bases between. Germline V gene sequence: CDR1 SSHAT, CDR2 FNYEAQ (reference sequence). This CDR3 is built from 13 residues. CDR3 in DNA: TGTGCCAGCAGCTTAGTGGGGGGAGAGACCCAGTACTTC. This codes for CASSLVGGETQYF.

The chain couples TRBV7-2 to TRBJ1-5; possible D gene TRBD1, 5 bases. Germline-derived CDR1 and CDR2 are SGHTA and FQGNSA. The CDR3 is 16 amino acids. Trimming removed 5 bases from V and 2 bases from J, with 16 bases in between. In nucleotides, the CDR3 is TGTGCCAGCAGCCCCCACCGGGACGTCGGCAATCAGCCCCAGCATTTT. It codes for CASSPHRDVGNQPQHF.

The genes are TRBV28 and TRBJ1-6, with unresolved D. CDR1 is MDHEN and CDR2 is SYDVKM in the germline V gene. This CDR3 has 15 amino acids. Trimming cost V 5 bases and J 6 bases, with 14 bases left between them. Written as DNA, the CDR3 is TGTGCCAGCAGTCCCGCCGCCATTGTTAATTCACCCCTCCACTTT. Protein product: CASSPAAIVNSPLHF.

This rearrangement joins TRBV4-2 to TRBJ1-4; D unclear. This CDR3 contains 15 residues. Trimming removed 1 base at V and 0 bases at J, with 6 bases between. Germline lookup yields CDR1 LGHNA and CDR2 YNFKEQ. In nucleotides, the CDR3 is TGTGCCAGCAGCCAAGCCTTTGCAACTAATGAAAAACTGTTTTTT. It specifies CASSQAFATNEKLFF.

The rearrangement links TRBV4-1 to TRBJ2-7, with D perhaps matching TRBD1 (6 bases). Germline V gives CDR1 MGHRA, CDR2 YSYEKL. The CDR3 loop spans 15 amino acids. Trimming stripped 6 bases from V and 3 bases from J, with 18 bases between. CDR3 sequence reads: CASSQEDSSGYEQYF. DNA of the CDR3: TGCGCCAGCAGTCAGGAGGACAGTAGTGGCTACGAGCAGTACTTC.

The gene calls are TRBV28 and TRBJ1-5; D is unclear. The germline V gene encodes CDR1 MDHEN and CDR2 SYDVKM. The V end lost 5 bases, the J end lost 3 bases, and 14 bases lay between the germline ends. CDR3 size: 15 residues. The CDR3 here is CASSPPIAHNQPQHF. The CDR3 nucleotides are TGTGCCAGCAGTCCCCCGATAGCCCACAATCAGCCCCAGCATTTT.

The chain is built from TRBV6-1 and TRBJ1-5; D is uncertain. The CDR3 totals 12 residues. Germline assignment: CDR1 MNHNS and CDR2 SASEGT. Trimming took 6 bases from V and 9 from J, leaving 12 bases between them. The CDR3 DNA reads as TGTGCCAGCAGGGACGGGTCCGGGCCCCAGCATTTT. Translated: CASRDGSGPQHF.

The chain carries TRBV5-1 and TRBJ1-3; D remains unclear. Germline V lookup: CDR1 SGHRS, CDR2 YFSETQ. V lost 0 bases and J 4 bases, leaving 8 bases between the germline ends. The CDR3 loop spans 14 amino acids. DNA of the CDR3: TGCGCCAGCAGCTTGGACTCTAACGGAAACACCATATATTTT. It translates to CASSLDSNGNTIYF.

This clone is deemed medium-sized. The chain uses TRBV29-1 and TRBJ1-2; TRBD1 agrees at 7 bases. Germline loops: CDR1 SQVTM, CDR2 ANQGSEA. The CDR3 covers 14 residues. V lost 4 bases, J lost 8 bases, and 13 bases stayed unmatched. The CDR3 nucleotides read TGCAGCGTTGTACTGCAGGGGGTGATCGGAGGCTACACCTTC. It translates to CSVVLQGVIGGYTF.

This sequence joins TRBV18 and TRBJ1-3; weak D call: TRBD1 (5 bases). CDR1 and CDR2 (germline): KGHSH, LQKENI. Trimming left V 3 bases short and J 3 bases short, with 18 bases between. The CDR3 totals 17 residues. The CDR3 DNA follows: TGTGCCAGCTCACCGAACCGGGGAGGGGCGCTTGGAAACACCATATATTTT. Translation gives CASSPNRGGALGNTIYF.

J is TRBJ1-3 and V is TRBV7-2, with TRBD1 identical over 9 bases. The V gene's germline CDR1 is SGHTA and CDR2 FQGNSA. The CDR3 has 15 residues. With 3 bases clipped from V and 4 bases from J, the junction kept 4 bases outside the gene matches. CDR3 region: CASSFGTGRGNTIYF. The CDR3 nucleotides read TGTGCCAGCAGCTTCGGGACAGGGCGCGGAAACACCATATATTTT. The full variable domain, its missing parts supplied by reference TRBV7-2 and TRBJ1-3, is GAGVSQSPSNKVTEKGKDVELRCDPISGHTALYWYRQSLGQGLEFLIYFQGNSAPDKSGLPSDRFSAERTGGSVSTLTIQRTQQEDSAVYLCASSFGTGRGNTIYFGEGSWLTVV.

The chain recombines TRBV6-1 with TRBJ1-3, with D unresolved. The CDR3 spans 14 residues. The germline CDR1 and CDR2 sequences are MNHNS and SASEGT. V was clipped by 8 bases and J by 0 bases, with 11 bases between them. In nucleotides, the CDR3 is TGTGCCAGCCCAACGGGGTACTCTGGAAACACCATATATTTT. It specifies CASPTGYSGNTIYF.

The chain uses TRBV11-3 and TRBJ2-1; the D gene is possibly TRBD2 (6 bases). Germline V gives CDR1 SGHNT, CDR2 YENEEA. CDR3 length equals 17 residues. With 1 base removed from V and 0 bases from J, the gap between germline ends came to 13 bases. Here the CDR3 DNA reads TGTGCCAGCAGCTTAGGCGGGACTCGGAGCTCCTACAATGAGCAGTTCTTC. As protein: CASSLGGTRSSYNEQFF.

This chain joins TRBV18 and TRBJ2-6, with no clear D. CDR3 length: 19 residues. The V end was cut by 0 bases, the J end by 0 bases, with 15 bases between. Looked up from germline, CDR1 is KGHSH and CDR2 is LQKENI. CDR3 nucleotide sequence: TGTGCCAGCTCACCACCGAAGGGTTTTAGTTTCTCTGGGGCCAACGTCCTGACTTTC. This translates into CASSPPKGFSFSGANVLTF.

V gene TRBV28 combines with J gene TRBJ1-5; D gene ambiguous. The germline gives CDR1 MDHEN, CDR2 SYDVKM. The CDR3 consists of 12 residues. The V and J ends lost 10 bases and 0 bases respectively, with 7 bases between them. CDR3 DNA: TGTGCCACCGCTAATAGCAATCAGCCCCAGCATTTT. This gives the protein CATANSNQPQHF.

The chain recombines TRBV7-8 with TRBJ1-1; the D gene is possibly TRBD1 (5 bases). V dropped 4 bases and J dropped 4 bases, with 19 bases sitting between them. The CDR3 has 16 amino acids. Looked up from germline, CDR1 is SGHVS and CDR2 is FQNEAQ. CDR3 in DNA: TGTGCCAGCAGCTCCGAGGGACGGATTCGGGGCACTGAAGCTTTCTTT. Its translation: CASSSEGRIRGTEAFF.

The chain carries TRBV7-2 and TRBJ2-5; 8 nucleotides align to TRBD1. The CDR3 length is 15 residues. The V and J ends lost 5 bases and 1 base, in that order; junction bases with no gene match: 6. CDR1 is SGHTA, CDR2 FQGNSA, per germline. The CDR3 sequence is CASSRVDRGQETQYF. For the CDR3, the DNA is TGTGCCAGCAGCCGTGTCGACAGGGGCCAAGAGACCCAGTACTTC.

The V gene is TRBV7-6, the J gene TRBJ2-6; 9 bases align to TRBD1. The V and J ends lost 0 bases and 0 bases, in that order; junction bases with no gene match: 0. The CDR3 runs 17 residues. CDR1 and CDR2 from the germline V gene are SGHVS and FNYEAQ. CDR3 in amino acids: CASSLATGGSGANVLTF. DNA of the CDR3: TGTGCCAGCAGCTTAGCGACAGGGGGCTCTGGGGCCAACGTCCTGACTTTC.

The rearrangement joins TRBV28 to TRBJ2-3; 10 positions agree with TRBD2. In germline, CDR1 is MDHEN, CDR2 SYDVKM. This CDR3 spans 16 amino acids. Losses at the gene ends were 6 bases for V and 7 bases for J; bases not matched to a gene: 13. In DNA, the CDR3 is TGTGCCAGCAGCTCCCGGGGTAGCGGGGGGCTATATACGCAGTATTTT. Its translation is CASSSRGSGGLYTQYF.

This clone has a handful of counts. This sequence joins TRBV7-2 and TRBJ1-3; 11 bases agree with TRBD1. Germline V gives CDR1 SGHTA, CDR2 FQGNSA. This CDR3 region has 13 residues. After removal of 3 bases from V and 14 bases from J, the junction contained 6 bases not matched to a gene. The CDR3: CASSFPPGQGVYF. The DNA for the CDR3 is TGTGCCAGCAGCTTCCCACCGGGACAGGGGGTATATTTT.

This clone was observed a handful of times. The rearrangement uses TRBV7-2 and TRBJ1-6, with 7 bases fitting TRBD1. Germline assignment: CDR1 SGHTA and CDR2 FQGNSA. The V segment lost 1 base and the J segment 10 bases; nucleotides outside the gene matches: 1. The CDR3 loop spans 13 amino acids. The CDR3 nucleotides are TGTGCCAGCAGCTTAGACAGGGGATCACCCCTCCACTTT. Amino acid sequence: CASSLDRGSPLHF.